The following is a T cell receptor (beta chain) sequence with its context. The antigen is undetermined. This entry is derived from a study of cytomegalovirus exposure and HLA in healthy donors. Study-wide background: As an earlier analysis found, about 200 million T cells yielded about 100 million unique TCR beta sequences.

General study points: Specific recognition of CMV antigens was confirmed in vitro for a few chains (all CMV-associated). Indistinguishable V segments such as TRBV6-2 and TRBV6-3 were excluded.

The V gene's germline CDR1 is MNHNY and CDR2 SVGAGI (reference sequence). Trimming removed 0 bases from V and 0 bases from J; junction bases left unmatched: 4. The CDR3 totals 16 residues. PCR used 60 Vbeta primers and 13 Jbeta primers. The data were produced by immunoSEQ multiplex PCR, yet TCRdb's version contains in-frame clones alone and is incomplete. This table has about 130,000 clones, almost 80% appearing once. The source material was PBMCs. V is TRBV6-6 and J is TRBJ2-7, with 8 bases fitting TRBD1. The TCR originated in a female donor in good health and CMV-seronegative. The CDR3: CASSYSPTGGSYEQYF. CDR3 in DNA: TGTGCCAGCAGTTACTCCCCCACAGGGGGCTCCTACGAGCAGTACTTC.